These 29 T cell receptor beta chains came from one sample sequenced in a study of human T cells and chemical hapten exposure (dated by TCRdb to the early 2020s). In light of the paper, this sample's time point label describes: patch test 1, 2 weeks after DPC sensitization. Taken with the paper, the label for treatment or condition translates to: therapeutic diphenylcyclopropenone sensitization with weekly scalp DPC. The library came from RACE. The sequencing machine was a NextSeq 500. TCRdb reworked the public reads: Q25 trimming with fastp, MiXCR clone assembly, productive beta chains retained. Under each unique CDR3 protein, matching rows form one entry showing the most common genes and DNA. The sample table holds about 71,000 distinct CDR3 sequences, of which 9.8% were seen once. Clones ranked in the top ten supply about 3.1% of the sample. Here the sequenced sample was whole blood, taken in connection with sensitization to the hapten diphenylcyclopropenone (DPC). These receptors came from a woman aged 40 to 50 with alopecia areata. Some clones in this sample may be carry-over from other donors' samples.

Ten or more counts support this clonotype. The V gene is TRBV4-1, the J gene TRBJ1-1; D is possibly TRBD1 (5 bases). The CDR3 length is 17 residues. Per germline, CDR1 MGHRA and CDR2 YSYEKL. The germline V and J ends were trimmed by 4 bases and 2 bases, with 20 bases remaining between them. CDR3 in amino acids: CASSLALGQAINTEAFF. The DNA of the CDR3 is TGCGCCAGCAGCCTGGCACTGGGGCAGGCTATTAACACTGAAGCTTTCTTT.

J is TRBJ2-5 and V is TRBV7-2, with D perhaps being TRBD1 or TRBD2 (5 bases each). The V end lost 3 bases, the J end lost 1 base, and 9 bases lay between the germline ends. The CDR3 has 14 residues. Germline CDR1 SGHTA, CDR2 FQGNSA. The CDR3 bases are TGTGCCAGCAGCTTTGGGGGAGCCCAAGAGACCCAGTACTTC. This encodes CASSFGGAQETQYF.

This clonotype was counted many times. The chain uses TRBV2 and TRBJ2-7; D unclear. Germline values: CDR1 SNHLY, CDR2 FYNNEI. This CDR3 region has 11 residues. V shed 2 bases and J shed 6 bases, with 5 bases lying between them. The CDR3 sequence is CASSELTEQYF. CDR3 nucleotides: TGTGCCAGCAGTGAATTAACCGAGCAGTACTTC.

The table lists this clonotype with many counts. The chain links TRBV7-9 to TRBJ2-3, with 11 bases identical to TRBD1. V shed 1 base and J 4 bases; nucleotides not matched to a gene: 4. The germline gives CDR1 SEHNR, CDR2 FQNEAQ (reference sequence). The CDR3 is 16 amino acids. DNA for the CDR3: TGTGCCAGCAGCTTAGTAGGACAGGGGGCGGCAGATACGCAGTATTTT. As protein: CASSLVGQGAADTQYF.

This clonotype has only a few counts. The gene calls are TRBV7-2 and TRBJ2-3; a weak D match, TRBD2 (6 bases). CDR1 SGHTA and CDR2 FQGNSA come from the germline V gene. Trimming removed 5 bases at V and 1 base at J, with 16 bases between. The CDR3 is 16 residues long. The chain's CDR3 is CASSTPPGVRTDTQYF. CDR3 coding DNA: TGTGCCAGCAGCACCCCTCCGGGGGTCCGCACAGATACGCAGTATTTT. Based on the CDR3 plus reference TRBV7-2 and TRBJ2-3, the full variable domain is GAGVSQSPSNKVTEKGKDVELRCDPISGHTALYWYRQSLGQGLEFLIYFQGNSAPDKSGLPSDRFSAERTGGSVSTLTIQRTQQEDSAVYLCASSTPPGVRTDTQYFGPGTRLTVL.

For the CDR3, the DNA is TGCGCCAGCAGCTTGGGGACTAGTATCGACACCGGGGAGCTGTTTTTT. Translated: CASSLGTSIDTGELFF. The chain employs TRBV5-1 and TRBJ2-2; 7 bases are a match to TRBD2. V lost 0 bases to trimming and J lost 3 bases; unmatched junction nucleotides: 5. CDR3 length equals 16 residues. The germline CDR1 and CDR2 sequences are SGHRS and YFSETQ.

The chain has TRBV4-3 and TRBJ1-3, with a tentative D call TRBD1 (6 bases). CDR1 is LGHNA and CDR2 is YSLEER in the germline V gene. CDR3 length: 15 residues. The V and J ends lost 0 bases and 3 bases respectively, with 9 bases between them. CDR3 amino acids: CASSQDQGYGNTIYF. The CDR3 region has the DNA TGCGCCAGCAGCCAAGATCAGGGGTATGGAAACACCATATATTTT.

This clonotype turned up a few times. This rearrangement joins TRBV12-3 or TRBV12-4 to TRBJ2-6, with 8 positions matching TRBD2. Trimming cost V 7 bases and J 13 bases; bases outside gene matches: 9. The CDR3 has 13 residues. This chain's CDR3 is CASNRGGVGVLTF. The CDR3 region has the DNA TGTGCCAGCAATCGGGGGGGCGTTGGTGTCCTGACTTTC.

This clonotype showed up many times. As DNA, the CDR3 is TGTGCCAGCAGGGGAGGGGGTACGGCAAGCGAGCAGTACTTC. This sequence encodes CASRGGGTASEQYF. The rearrangement links TRBV6-2 or TRBV6-3 to TRBJ2-7; D may be TRBD2 (7 bases). The CDR3 covers 14 residues. Germline V CDR1 and CDR2: MNHEY, SVGEGT. With 6 bases removed from V and 6 bases from J, the gap between germline ends came to 18 bases.

The chain is built from TRBV7-9 and TRBJ1-4; a weak D match, TRBD1 (5 bases). Germline V gives CDR1 SEHNR, CDR2 FQNEAQ (reference sequence). V gave up 3 bases and J gave up 2 bases, with 16 bases separating them. The CDR3 spans 17 residues. This chain's CDR3 is CASSFPVGEPTNEKLFF. In DNA form, the CDR3 reads TGTGCCAGCAGCTTCCCCGTGGGGGAACCTACTAATGAAAAACTGTTTTTT.

This clonotype came up many times. The chain joins TRBV7-9 to TRBJ1-1, with 8 bases aligning to TRBD1. This CDR3 contains 12 residues. CDR1 and CDR2 from the germline V gene are SEHNR and FQNEAQ (reference sequence). V was pared by 10 bases and J by 2 bases, with 3 bases of the junction left unmatched. CDR3 in amino acids: CATGQGNTEAFF. CDR3 nucleotides: TGTGCCACCGGACAGGGTAACACTGAAGCTTTCTTT.

This rearrangement joins TRBV20-1 to TRBJ1-5; no clear D. CDR3 length: 13 amino acids. With 6 bases removed from V and 2 bases from J, the gap between germline ends came to 11 bases. From germline, CDR1 is DFQATT and CDR2 SNEGSKA (reference sequence). CDR3 sequence: CSAPGGGNQPQHF. For the CDR3, the DNA is TGCAGTGCCCCCGGCGGAGGCAATCAGCCCCAGCATTTT.

The chain links TRBV12-3 or TRBV12-4 to TRBJ1-5; 9 nucleotides align to TRBD1. This CDR3 spans 16 amino acids. V dropped 6 bases and J dropped 2; count of bases not matched to a gene: 8. The CDR3 is CASSLGQGMGNQPQHF. The CDR3 DNA reads as TGTGCCAGCAGCCTGGGACAGGGTATGGGCAATCAGCCCCAGCATTTT.

This clonotype was found many times. V is TRBV28 and J is TRBJ2-6; D not certain. Per germline, CDR1 MDHEN and CDR2 SYDVKM. V lost 10 bases, J lost 1 base, and 11 bases lay in between. This CDR3 contains 14 residues. CDR3 region: CATRGRSGANVLTF. The CDR3 DNA reads as TGTGCCACCAGAGGACGGTCTGGGGCCAACGTCCTGACTTTC. Full variable domain (remainder filled in from reference TRBV28 and TRBJ2-6): DVKVTQSSRYLVKRTGEKVFLECVQDMDHENMFWYRQDPGLGLRLIYFSYDVKMKEKGDIPEGYSVSREKKERFSLILESASTNQTSMYLCATRGRSGANVLTFGAGSRLTVL.

Ten or more counts support this clonotype. The chain couples TRBV12-2 to TRBJ1-2; whether TRBD1, the table's D call, matches the DNA was not checked. TRBV12-2 is listed as a pseudogene. CDR3 length: 19 residues. The CDR3 here is CASRLAIIPGRDGMYGYTF. CDR3 DNA sequence: TGTGCAAGTCGCTTAGCGATTATCCCGGGACGGGATGGGATGTATGGCTACACCTTC.

This clonotype was detected many times. This rearrangement joins TRBV11-2 to TRBJ2-1; D not resolved. CDR3 size: 14 residues. V was pared by 3 bases and J by 0 bases, with 6 bases between. The germline CDR1 and CDR2 sequences are SGHAT and FQNNGV. CDR3 nucleotides: TGTGCCAGCAGCTTCCCCAGCTCCTACAATGAGCAGTTCTTC. As protein: CASSFPSSYNEQFF.

This clonotype was counted between two and nine times. Being one base from a much bigger clone, this may be a read error. The V call is TRBV10-3, the J call TRBJ1-2, with D possibly TRBD1 on 6 matching bases. Germline V gives CDR1 ENHRY, CDR2 SYGVKD. V dropped 10 bases and J dropped 6 bases, with 24 bases sitting between them. The CDR3 has 15 residues. The CDR3 reads CATHRRSGAEDGYTF. In DNA, the CDR3 is TGTGCCACCCACCGTCGTTCAGGGGCGGAAGATGGCTACACCTTC.

This clonotype appeared many times. The chain carries TRBV6-1 and TRBJ2-7, with a weak D call TRBD1 (6 bases). The germline gives CDR1 MNHNS, CDR2 SASEGT. The CDR3 loop spans 13 amino acids. V lost 6 bases and J 2 bases, leaving 11 bases between the germline ends. Here the CDR3 DNA reads TGTGCCAGCAGGGGGAACAGGGCCTACGAGCAGTACTTC. This sequence encodes CASRGNRAYEQYF.

This clonotype occurred many times. This rearrangement joins TRBV4-3 to TRBJ1-2, with D tentatively TRBD1 (5 bases). Germline-derived CDR1 and CDR2 are LGHNA and YSLEER. This CDR3 is built from 14 residues. Trimming shortened V by 2 bases and J by 5 bases, and 12 bases separated the two germline ends. The DNA of the CDR3 is TGCGCCAGCAGCCAACAGGGCAGCCATTATGGCTACACCTTC. It specifies CASSQQGSHYGYTF.

This clonotype was detected ten times or more. The V gene is TRBV9, the J gene TRBJ1-4; TRBD1 matches 8 bases. CDR3 length equals 14 residues. Per germline, CDR1 SGDLS and CDR2 YYNGEE. Trimming took 0 bases from V and 7 from J; bases not matched to a gene: 2. The CDR3 bases are TGTGCCAGCAGCGTAGCAGGGGGCGGTGAAAAACTGTTTTTT. It yields the protein CASSVAGGGEKLFF.

This clonotype has at least ten counts. V and J are TRBV29-1 and TRBJ1-2; no firm D call. CDR1 and CDR2 from the germline V gene are SQVTM and ANQGSEA. The V gene lost 4 bases and the J gene lost 6 bases, with 12 bases spanning the gap. The CDR3 covers 12 residues. The CDR3 region has the DNA TGCAGCGTTGCGGGCCTGAAGGATGGCTACACCTTC. Its protein is CSVAGLKDGYTF.

J is TRBJ1-2 and V is TRBV6-5; D gene ambiguous. Trimming shortened V by 5 bases and J by 4 bases, and 14 bases separated the two germline ends. Germline V gene data show CDR1 as MNHEY and CDR2 as SVGAGI. CDR3 length: 14 amino acids. The CDR3 DNA reads as TGTGCCAGCAGTCGCGAGGCAGTCACCTATGGCTACACCTTC. Its protein is CASSREAVTYGYTF.

This chain links TRBV19 with TRBJ1-5; D remains unclear. Germline CDR1 and CDR2: LNHDA and SQIVND (reference sequence). The CDR3 covers 14 residues. V lost 1 base and J lost 6, with 10 bases in between. CDR3 sequence: CASSIVSSFQPQHF. CDR3 bases: TGTGCCAGTAGTATAGTGTCCAGCTTTCAGCCCCAGCATTTT.

The chain combines TRBV20-1 with TRBJ2-1, with 12 positions matching TRBD2. Per the germline V gene, CDR1 is DFQATT and CDR2 is SNEGSKA (reference sequence). The CDR3 is made up of 14 amino acids. Trimming at V came to 7 bases and at J to 4 bases, leaving 5 bases not matched to a gene. The chain's CDR3 is CSDLAGGLYNEQFF. CDR3 coding DNA: TGCAGTGACCTAGCGGGGGGGCTTTACAATGAGCAGTTCTTC.

The sample holds a few counts of this clonotype. The J gene is TRBJ1-2, the V gene TRBV6-2 or TRBV6-3; D is unclear. The length of the CDR3 is 18 residues. The germline V gene encodes CDR1 MNHEY and CDR2 SVGEGT. Trimming removed 0 bases at V and 7 bases at J, with 24 bases between. The CDR3 here is CASSYSNLLQSGTVGYTF. In nucleotides, the CDR3 is TGTGCCAGCAGTTACTCCAACTTATTACAGTCCGGTACGGTTGGCTACACCTTC.

In DNA form, the CDR3 reads TGTGCCAGCAGCCCCGGGACTAGCGGGACCTACGAGCAGTACTTC. Amino acid sequence: CASSPGTSGTYEQYF. V and J are TRBV7-2 and TRBJ2-7; 13 bases match TRBD2. The junction had 3 bases not matched to a gene; V was cut back by 5 bases and J by 2 bases. Germline V CDR1 and CDR2: SGHTA, FQGNSA. The CDR3 is 15 residues long. The whole variable domain, filled in from reference TRBV7-2 and TRBJ2-7, reads GAGVSQSPSNKVTEKGKDVELRCDPISGHTALYWYRQSLGQGLEFLIYFQGNSAPDKSGLPSDRFSAERTGGSVSTLTIQRTQQEDSAVYLCASSPGTSGTYEQYFGPGTRLTVT.

At least ten counts were recorded for this clonotype. The chain joins TRBV7-2 to TRBJ2-3; D remains unclear. The CDR3 has 12 residues. The germline V and J ends were trimmed by 5 bases and 5 bases, with 8 bases remaining between them. Germline V gene lookup returns CDR1 SGHTA and CDR2 FQGNSA. CDR3 sequence: CASSAWGDTQYF. The CDR3 nucleotides read TGTGCCAGCAGCGCCTGGGGAGATACGCAGTATTTT.

This clonotype was detected only a few times. J is TRBJ1-6 and V is TRBV5-1; 10 nucleotides match TRBD1. CDR3 length: 15 amino acids. V lost 0 bases to trimming and J lost 9 bases; unmatched junction nucleotides: 3. Germline V gene lookup returns CDR1 SGHRS and CDR2 YFSETQ. The DNA for the CDR3 is TGCGCCAGCAGCTTGGAGGGACAGGGGACTTCACCCCTCCACTTT. Encoded protein: CASSLEGQGTSPLHF.

In its sample, this clonotype was seen many times. The chain employs TRBV20-1 and TRBJ2-3, with D possibly being TRBD1 (6 bases). Germline V gives CDR1 DFQATT, CDR2 SNEGSKA (reference sequence). This CDR3 is 16 amino acids long. Trimming pared 5 bases from V and 3 bases from J, leaving 21 bases between. CDR3 residues: CSASTQDSGSTDTQYF. The CDR3 coding sequence is TGCAGTGCTTCTACGCAGGACAGTGGTAGTACAGATACGCAGTATTTT.